The clone carrying this T cell receptor beta chain appeared once. The antigen is unknown. The authors reverse transcribed all of the isolated RNA, so sequencing captured expressed TCRB transcripts. Data came from immunoSEQ multiplex PCR; TCRdb stores just in-frame clones and leaves some out. The profile shows roughly 300,000 clones, 14% of them singletons. V gave up 1 base and J gave up 7 bases; unmatched junction bases: 18. Germline assignment: CDR1 LGHNA and CDR2 YNFKEQ. There are 18 residues in the CDR3. The data were obtained in a study of beta chain features in type 1 diabetes. Study findings and constraints: Within each of all four CD4+ subsets, Type 1 diabetes patients had TCRB CDR3s that were moderately but significantly shorter.

This rearrangement joins TRBV4-2 to TRBJ1-2; 7 positions agree with TRBD1. Material for sequencing was naive CD4+ T cells from blood. This receptor was obtained from a man younger than 45 with type 1 diabetes. CDR3 coding DNA: TGTGCCAGCAGCCAAGCTCCGGTTTACGGGACAGCTCCTCTTGGCTACACCTTC. It yields the protein CASSQAPVYGTAPLGYTF.